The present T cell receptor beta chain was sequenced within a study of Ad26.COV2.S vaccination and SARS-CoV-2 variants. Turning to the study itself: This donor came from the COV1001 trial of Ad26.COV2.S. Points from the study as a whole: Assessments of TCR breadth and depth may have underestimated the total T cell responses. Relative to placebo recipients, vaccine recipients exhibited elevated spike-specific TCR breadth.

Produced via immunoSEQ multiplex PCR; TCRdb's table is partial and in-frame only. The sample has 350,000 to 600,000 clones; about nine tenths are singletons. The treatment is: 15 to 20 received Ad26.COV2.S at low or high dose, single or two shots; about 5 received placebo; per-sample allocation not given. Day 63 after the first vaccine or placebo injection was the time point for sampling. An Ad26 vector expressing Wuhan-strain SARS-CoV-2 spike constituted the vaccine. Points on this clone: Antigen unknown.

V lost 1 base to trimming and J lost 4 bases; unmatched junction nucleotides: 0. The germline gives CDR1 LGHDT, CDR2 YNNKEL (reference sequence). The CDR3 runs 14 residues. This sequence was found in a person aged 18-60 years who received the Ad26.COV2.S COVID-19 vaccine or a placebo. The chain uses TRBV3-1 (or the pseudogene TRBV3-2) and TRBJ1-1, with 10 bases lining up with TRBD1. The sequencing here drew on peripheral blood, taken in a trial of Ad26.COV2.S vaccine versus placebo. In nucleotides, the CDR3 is TGTGCCAGCAGCCAAGGGACAGGGGGCACTGAAGCTTTCTTT. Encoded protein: CASSQGTGGTEAFF.